This TCR beta chain was recovered during a study of blood T cell repertoires in COVID-19. This clone was recorded many times. CDR1 is MGHDK and CDR2 is SYGVNS in the germline V gene. This CDR3 is built from 15 residues. The V gene end was trimmed by 5 bases and the J gene end by 5 bases; junction bases not matched to a gene: 7. In the source study's methods: Quantification of nucleated cells was approximated via reference gene primer amplification. Generated by immunoSEQ multiplex PCR, the TCRdb table keeps only in-frame clones and is missing some. For V, J and clone size, that table is used; D and trimming come from the DNA. The sample lists about 190,000 clones; more than 60% were seen once.

Sequencing was performed on peripheral blood. The sequence came from a man in his fifties or sixties who had recovered from COVID-19. V is TRBV25-1 and J is TRBJ1-5; 9 nucleotides match TRBD1. CDR3 residues: CASSPAGTGYQPQHF. The CDR3 nucleotides read TGTGCCAGCAGTCCAGCCGGGACAGGGTATCAGCCCCAGCATTTT.